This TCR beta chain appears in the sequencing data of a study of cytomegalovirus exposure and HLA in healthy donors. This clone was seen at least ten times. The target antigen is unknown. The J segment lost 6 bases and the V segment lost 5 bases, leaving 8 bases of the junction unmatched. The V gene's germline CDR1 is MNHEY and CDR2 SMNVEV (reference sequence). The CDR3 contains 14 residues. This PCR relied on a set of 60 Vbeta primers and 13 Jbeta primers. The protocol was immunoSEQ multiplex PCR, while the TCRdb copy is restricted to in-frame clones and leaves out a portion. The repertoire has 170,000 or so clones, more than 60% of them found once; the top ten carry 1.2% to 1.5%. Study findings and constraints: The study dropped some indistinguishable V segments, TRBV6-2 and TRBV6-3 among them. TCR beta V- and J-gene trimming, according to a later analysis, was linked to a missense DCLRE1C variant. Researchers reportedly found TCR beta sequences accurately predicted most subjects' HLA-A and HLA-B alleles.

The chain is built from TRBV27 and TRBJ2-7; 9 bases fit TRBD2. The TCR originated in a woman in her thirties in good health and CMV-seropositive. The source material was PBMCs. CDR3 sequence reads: CASSPWTSAVEQYF. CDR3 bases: TGTGCCAGCAGTCCCTGGACTAGCGCGGTCGAGCAGTACTTC.